The clone carrying this TCR beta chain was counted between two and nine times. Described time point: patch test 3, about 24 weeks after DPC sensitization. The treatment is: therapeutic diphenylcyclopropenone sensitization with weekly scalp DPC. MiXCR, run by TCRdb on the RACE reads, gives a single entry per CDR3 protein. The table records 75,000 to 90,000 distinct CDR3 sequences, roughly a tenth of them present only once. With 1 base removed from V and 9 bases from J, the gap between germline ends came to 25 bases. Germline V gene sequence: CDR1 SGHVS, CDR2 FNYEAQ. The CDR3 spans 19 residues. The entry originates in a study of human T cells and chemical hapten exposure.

The sequencing here drew on whole blood, taken in connection with sensitization to the hapten diphenylcyclopropenone (DPC). The chain employs TRBV7-6 and TRBJ1-6, with D possibly being TRBD1 (6 bases). The receptor was derived from a woman in her forties or fifties with alopecia areata. Some clones in this sample may be carry-over from other donors' samples. The CDR3 bases are TGTGCCAGCAGCTTAGAAGGGCCAGACAGGCTCTTGGGGAGTTCACCCCTCCACTTT. This encodes CASSLEGPDRLLGSSPLHF.